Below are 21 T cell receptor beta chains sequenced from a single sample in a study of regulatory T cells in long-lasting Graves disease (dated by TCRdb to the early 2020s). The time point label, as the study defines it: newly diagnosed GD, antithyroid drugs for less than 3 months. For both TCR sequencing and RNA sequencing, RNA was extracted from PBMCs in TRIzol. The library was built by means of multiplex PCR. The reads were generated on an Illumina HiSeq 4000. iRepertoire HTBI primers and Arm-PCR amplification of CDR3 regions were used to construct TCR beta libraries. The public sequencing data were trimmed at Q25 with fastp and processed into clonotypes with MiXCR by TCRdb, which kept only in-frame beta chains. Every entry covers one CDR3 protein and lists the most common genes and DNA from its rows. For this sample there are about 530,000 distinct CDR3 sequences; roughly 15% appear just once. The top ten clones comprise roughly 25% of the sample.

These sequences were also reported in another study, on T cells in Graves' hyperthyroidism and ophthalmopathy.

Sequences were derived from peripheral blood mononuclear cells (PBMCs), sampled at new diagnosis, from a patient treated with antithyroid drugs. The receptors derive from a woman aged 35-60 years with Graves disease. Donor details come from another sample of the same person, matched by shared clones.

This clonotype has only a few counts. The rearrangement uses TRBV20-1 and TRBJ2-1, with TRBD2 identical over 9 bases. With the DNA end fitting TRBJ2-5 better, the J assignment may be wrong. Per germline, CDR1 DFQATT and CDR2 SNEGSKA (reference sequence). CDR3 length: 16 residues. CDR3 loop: CSARGGTSGPRETQYF. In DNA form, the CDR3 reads TGCAGTGCTAGGGGCGGAACTAGCGGGCCTCGGGAGACCCAGTACTTC.

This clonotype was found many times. The CDR3 coding sequence is TGTGCCAGCAGTCGGACAGGGGGCGTATTTGGCTACACCTTC. Amino acid sequence: CASSRTGGVFGYTF. This chain links TRBV12-3 or TRBV12-4 with TRBJ1-2; 11 nucleotides match TRBD1. V lost 5 bases, J lost 7 bases, and 6 bases stayed unmatched. The CDR3 has 14 residues.

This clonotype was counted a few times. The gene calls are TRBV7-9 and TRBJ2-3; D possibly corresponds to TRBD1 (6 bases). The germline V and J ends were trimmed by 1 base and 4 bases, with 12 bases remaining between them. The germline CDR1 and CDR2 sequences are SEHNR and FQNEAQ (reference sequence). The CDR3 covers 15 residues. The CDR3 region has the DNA TGTGCCAGCAGCTTAGGTTTGGGGGCAGCAGATACGCAGTATTTT. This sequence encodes CASSLGLGAADTQYF.

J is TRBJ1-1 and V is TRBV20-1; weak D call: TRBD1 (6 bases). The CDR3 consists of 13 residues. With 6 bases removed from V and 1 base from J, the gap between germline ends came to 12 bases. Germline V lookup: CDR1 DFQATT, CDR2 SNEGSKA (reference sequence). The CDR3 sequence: CSAFGQQNTEAFF. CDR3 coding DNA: TGCAGTGCCTTCGGACAGCAGAACACTGAAGCTTTCTTT.

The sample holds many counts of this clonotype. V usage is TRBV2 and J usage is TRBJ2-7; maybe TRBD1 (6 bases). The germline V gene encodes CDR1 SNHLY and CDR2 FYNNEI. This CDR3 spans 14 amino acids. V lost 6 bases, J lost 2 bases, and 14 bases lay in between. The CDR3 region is CASSTMDSTYEQYF. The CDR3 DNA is TGTGCCAGCAGCACTATGGACAGTACCTACGAGCAGTACTTC.

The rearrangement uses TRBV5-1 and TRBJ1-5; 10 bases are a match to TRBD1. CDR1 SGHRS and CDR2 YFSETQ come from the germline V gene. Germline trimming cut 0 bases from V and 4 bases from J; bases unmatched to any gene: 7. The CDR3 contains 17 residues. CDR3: CASSLAGGDRGNQPQHF. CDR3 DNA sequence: TGCGCCAGCAGCTTGGCCGGGGGGGACAGGGGAAATCAGCCCCAGCATTTT.

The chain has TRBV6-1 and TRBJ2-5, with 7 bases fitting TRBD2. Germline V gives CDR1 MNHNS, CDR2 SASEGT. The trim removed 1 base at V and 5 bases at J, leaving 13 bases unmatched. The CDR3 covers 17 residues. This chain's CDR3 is CASSEVAGLERRETQYF. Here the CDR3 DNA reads TGTGCCAGCAGTGAAGTGGCTGGACTAGAAAGGCGGGAGACCCAGTACTTC.

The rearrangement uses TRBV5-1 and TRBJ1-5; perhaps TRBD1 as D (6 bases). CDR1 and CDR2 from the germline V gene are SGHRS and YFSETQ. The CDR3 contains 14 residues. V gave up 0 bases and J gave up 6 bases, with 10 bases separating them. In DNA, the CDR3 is TGCGCCAGCAGCTTGGCCACAGGGAGTCAGCCCCAGCATTTT. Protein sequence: CASSLATGSQPQHF.

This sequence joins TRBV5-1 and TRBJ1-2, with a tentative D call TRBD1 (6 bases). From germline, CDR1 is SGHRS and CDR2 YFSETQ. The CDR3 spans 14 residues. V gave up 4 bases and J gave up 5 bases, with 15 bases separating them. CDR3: CASSVGGPEYGYTF. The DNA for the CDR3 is TGCGCCAGCAGCGTGGGGGGGCCCGAATATGGCTACACCTTC.

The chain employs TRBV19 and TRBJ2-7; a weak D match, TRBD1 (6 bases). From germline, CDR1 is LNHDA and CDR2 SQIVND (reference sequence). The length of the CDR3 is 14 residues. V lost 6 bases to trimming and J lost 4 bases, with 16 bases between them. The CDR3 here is CASSQGTSVYEQYF. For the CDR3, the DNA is TGTGCCAGTAGCCAGGGGACAAGCGTTTACGAGCAGTACTTC.

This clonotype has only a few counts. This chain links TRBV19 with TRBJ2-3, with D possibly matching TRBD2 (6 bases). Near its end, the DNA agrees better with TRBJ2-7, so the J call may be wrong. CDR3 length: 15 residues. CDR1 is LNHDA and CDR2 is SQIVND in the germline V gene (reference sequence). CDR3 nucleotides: TGTGCCAGTAGTAGCCCGGGACTTAACTCCTACGAGCAGTACTTC. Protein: CASSSPGLNSYEQYF.

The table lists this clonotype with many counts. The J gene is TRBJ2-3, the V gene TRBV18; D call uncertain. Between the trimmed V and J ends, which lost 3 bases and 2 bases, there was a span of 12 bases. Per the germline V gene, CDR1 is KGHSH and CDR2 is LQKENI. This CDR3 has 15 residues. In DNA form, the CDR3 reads TGTGCCAGCTCACCGATTCTCCAGTCCACAGATACGCAGTATTTT. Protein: CASSPILQSTDTQYF. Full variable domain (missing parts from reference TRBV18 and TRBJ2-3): NAGVMQNPRHLVRRRGQEARLRCSPMKGHSHVYWYRQLPEEGLKFMVYLQKENIIDESGMPKERFSAEFPKEGPSILRIQQVVRGDSAAYFCASSPILQSTDTQYFGPGTRLTVL.

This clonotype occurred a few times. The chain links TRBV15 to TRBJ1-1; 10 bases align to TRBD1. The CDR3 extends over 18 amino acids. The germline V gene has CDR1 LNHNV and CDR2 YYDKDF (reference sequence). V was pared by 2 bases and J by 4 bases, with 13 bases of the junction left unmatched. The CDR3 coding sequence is TGTGCCACCAGCAGACGACAGGGGGCCGATTTGATTGGCACTGAAGCTTTCTTT. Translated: CATSRRQGADLIGTEAFF.

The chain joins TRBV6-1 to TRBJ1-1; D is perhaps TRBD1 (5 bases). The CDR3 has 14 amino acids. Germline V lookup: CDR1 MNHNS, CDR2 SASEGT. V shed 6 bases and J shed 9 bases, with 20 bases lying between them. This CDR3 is CASRNGDGTDKAFF. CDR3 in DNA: TGTGCCAGCAGGAACGGGGACGGGACTGATAAAGCTTTCTTT.

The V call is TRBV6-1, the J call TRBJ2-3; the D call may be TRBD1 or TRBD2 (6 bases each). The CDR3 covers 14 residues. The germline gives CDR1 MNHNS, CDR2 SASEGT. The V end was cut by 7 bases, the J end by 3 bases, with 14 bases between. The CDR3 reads CASTLRDKTDTQYF. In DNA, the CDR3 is TGTGCCAGCACTTTGCGGGACAAGACAGATACGCAGTATTTT.

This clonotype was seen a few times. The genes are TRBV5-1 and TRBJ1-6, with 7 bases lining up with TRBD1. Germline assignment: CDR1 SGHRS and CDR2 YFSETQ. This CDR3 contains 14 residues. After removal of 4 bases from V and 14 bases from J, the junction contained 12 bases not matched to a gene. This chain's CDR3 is CASSVDRSWSTLHF. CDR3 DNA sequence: TGCGCCAGCAGCGTGGACAGGTCCTGGTCCACCCTCCACTTT. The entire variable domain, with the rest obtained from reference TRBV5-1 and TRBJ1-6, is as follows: KAGVTQTPRYLIKTRGQQVTLSCSPISGHRSVSWYQQTPGQGLQFLFEYFSETQRNKGNFPGRFSGRQFSNSRSEMNVSTLELGDSALYLCASSVDRSWSTLHFGNGTRLTVT.

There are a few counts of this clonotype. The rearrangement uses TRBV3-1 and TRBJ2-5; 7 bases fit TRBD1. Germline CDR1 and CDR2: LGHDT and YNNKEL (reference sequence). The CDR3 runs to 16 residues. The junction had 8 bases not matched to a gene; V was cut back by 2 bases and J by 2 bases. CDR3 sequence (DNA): TGTGCCAGCAGCCAACCTCAGCTACAGGGGCAAGAGACCCAGTACTTC. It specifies CASSQPQLQGQETQYF.

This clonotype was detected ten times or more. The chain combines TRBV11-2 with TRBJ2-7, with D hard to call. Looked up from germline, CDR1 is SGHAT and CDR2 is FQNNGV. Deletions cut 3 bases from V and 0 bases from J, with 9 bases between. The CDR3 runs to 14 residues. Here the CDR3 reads CASSLLLISYEQYF. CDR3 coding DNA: TGTGCCAGCAGCTTGTTATTGATCTCCTACGAGCAGTACTTC. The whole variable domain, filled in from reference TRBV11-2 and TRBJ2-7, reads EAGVAQSPRYKIIEKRQSVAFWCNPISGHATLYWYQQILGQGPKLLIQFQNNGVVDDSQLPKDRFSAERLKGVDSTLKIQPAKLEDSAVYLCASSLLLISYEQYFGPGTRLTVT.

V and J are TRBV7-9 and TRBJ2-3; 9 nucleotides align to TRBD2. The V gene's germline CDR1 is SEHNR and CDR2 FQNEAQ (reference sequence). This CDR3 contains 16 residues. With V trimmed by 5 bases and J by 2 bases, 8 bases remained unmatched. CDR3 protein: CASSDLAGAVTDTQYF. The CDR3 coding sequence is TGTGCCAGCAGCGATTTAGCGGGGGCCGTCACAGATACGCAGTATTTT.

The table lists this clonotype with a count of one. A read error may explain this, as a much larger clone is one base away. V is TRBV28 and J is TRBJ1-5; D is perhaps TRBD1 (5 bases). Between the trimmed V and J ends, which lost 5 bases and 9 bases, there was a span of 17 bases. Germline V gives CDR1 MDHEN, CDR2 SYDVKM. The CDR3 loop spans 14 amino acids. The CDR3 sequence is CASSTRDFRWPQHF. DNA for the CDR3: TGTGCCAGCAGTACCCGGGACTTTCGGTGGCCCCAGCATTTT.

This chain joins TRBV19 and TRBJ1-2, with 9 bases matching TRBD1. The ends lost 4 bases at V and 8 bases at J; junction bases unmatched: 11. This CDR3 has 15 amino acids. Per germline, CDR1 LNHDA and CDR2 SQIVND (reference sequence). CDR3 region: CASSTVQGAFEGYTF. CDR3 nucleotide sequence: TGTGCCAGTAGTACGGTACAGGGGGCATTTGAGGGCTACACCTTC.